The 14 T cell receptor beta chains reported below all come from one sample, sequenced in a study of shared clonotypes between healthy human individuals. This table comes from immunoSEQ multiplex PCR, and its TCRdb copy is limited to in-frame clones, with some not included. The repertoire consists of 95,000 to 120,000 clones, with approximately 70% occurring once and the leading ten covering 20% to 25%. The sequencing sample was made of memory CD8+ T cells sorted from blood. The subset: CD45RO+ cells pooled with CCR7-negative TemRA cells. The source of these receptors is a woman aged 25 to 39 in good health.

CDR3: CASRTAYRSYEQYF. The CDR3 nucleotides read TGTGCCAGCAGGACAGCTTATAGGTCCTACGAGCAGTACTTC. The chain links TRBV28 to TRBJ2-7, with a possible D match to TRBD1 (5 bases). Per the germline V gene, CDR1 is MDHEN and CDR2 is SYDVKM. The CDR3 has 14 residues. Trimming took off 6 bases at V and 1 base at J, with 13 bases between the two ends.

In this sample, this clone turned up many times. This chain links TRBV25-1 with TRBJ2-3; 7 bases fit TRBD1. CDR3 length equals 14 residues. The junction had 6 bases not matched to a gene; V was cut back by 4 bases and J by 5 bases. The V gene's germline CDR1 is MGHDK and CDR2 SYGVNS. CDR3 in amino acids: CASSAPRQGDTQYF. The CDR3 DNA reads as TGTGCCAGCAGTGCACCTAGACAGGGAGATACGCAGTATTTT. Full variable domain (missing parts from reference TRBV25-1 and TRBJ2-3): EADIYQTPRYLVIGTGKKITLECSQTMGHDKMYWYQQDPGMELHLIHYSYGVNSTEKGDLSSESTVSRIRTEHFPLTLESARPSHTSQYLCASSAPRQGDTQYFGPGTRLTVL.

This sequence joins TRBV7-9 and TRBJ1-5; D perhaps matches TRBD1 (5 bases). Trimming took off 5 bases at V and 4 bases at J, with 18 bases between the two ends. The germline gives CDR1 SEHNR, CDR2 FQNEAQ (reference sequence). This CDR3 is 16 amino acids long. CDR3 residues: CASSQDWGEQNQPQHF. In nucleotides, the CDR3 is TGTGCCAGCAGCCAAGATTGGGGGGAACAAAATCAGCCCCAGCATTTT. The full variable domain, with the rest looked up from reference TRBV7-9 and TRBJ1-5, is DTGVSQNPRHKITKRGQNVTFRCDPISEHNRLYWYRQTLGQGPEFLTYFQNEAQLEKSRLLSDRFSAERPKGSFSTLEIQRTEQGDSAMYLCASSQDWGEQNQPQHFGDGTRLSIL.

The V call is TRBV28, the J call TRBJ2-1; 9 bases fit TRBD2. Germline CDR1 reads MDHEN; CDR2 reads SYDVKM. The CDR3 has 16 residues. V shed 0 bases, J shed 8 bases, and the junction held 8 bases outside the gene matches. CDR3 sequence: CASSLWGREGNDEQFF. The DNA of the CDR3 is TGTGCCAGCAGTTTATGGGGGCGGGAGGGCAACGATGAGCAGTTCTTC.

This chain uses TRBV5-1 with TRBJ1-5; no firm D call. In germline, CDR1 is SGHRS, CDR2 YFSETQ. V was pared by 0 bases and J by 0 bases, with 7 bases between. This CDR3 is 15 amino acids long. This CDR3 is CASSLGVNSNQPQHF. CDR3 DNA sequence: TGCGCCAGCAGCTTGGGTGTTAATAGCAATCAGCCCCAGCATTTT.

The J gene is TRBJ2-2, the V gene TRBV7-9; no firm D call. The CDR3 length is 14 residues. V was trimmed by 5 bases and J by 2 bases, leaving 9 bases between them. From germline, CDR1 is SEHNR and CDR2 FQNEAQ (reference sequence). CDR3 loop: CASSPMDNTGELFF. CDR3 coding DNA: TGTGCCAGCAGCCCTATGGACAACACCGGGGAGCTGTTTTTT.

J is TRBJ1-1 and V is TRBV6-5; 10 bases agree with TRBD1. V shed 5 bases, J shed 4 bases, and the junction held 7 bases outside the gene matches. From germline, CDR1 is MNHEY and CDR2 SVGAGI. CDR3 length: 15 amino acids. The CDR3 is CASSSAGQGTTEAFF. In DNA, the CDR3 is TGTGCCAGCAGTAGCGCGGGACAGGGGACCACTGAAGCTTTCTTT.

This clone was recorded once. The chain has TRBV6-1 and TRBJ2-5; no firm D call. The V end was cut by 3 bases, the J end by 5 bases, with 10 bases between. CDR1 and CDR2 (germline): MNHNS, SASEGT. The CDR3 extends over 13 amino acids. For the CDR3, the DNA is TGTGCCAGCAGTGAGGGTACCGAGGAGACCCAGTACTTC. Its protein is CASSEGTEETQYF.

This rearrangement joins TRBV2 to TRBJ2-7; D gene unclear. Trimming pared 3 bases from V and 6 bases from J, leaving 18 bases between. There are 15 residues in the CDR3. Per the germline V gene, CDR1 is SNHLY and CDR2 is FYNNEI. The CDR3 protein is CASSEGLLALVEQYF. CDR3 DNA sequence: TGTGCCAGCAGTGAGGGCCTTTTGGCCCTGGTCGAGCAGTACTTC.

The chain combines TRBV27 with TRBJ2-1, with TRBD1 matching over 8 bases. This CDR3 spans 16 amino acids. The ends lost 4 bases at V and 0 bases at J; junction bases unmatched: 5. CDR1 MNHEY and CDR2 SMNVEV come from the germline V gene (reference sequence). The CDR3 DNA is TGTGCCAGCAGTTCACCCGGGACAGGCTCCTACAATGAGCAGTTCTTC. It translates to CASSSPGTGSYNEQFF.

The chain links TRBV13 to TRBJ2-3; 11 nucleotides align to TRBD2. The CDR3 is 16 residues long. V lost 5 bases and J lost 2; bases outside the gene matches: 6. Germline CDR1 and CDR2: PRHDT and FYEKMQ (reference sequence). The CDR3 protein is CASSGGLAETTDTQYF. The CDR3 coding sequence is TGTGCCAGCAGCGGGGGACTAGCGGAAACCACAGATACGCAGTATTTT.

The CDR3 DNA reads TGTGCCAGCAGCTTAGAATCGGGACAGGCCTACGAGCAGTACTTC. Amino acids: CASSLESGQAYEQYF. The rearrangement joins TRBV7-9 to TRBJ2-7, with 8 positions matching TRBD1. CDR3 length equals 15 residues. CDR1 SEHNR and CDR2 FQNEAQ come from the germline V gene (reference sequence). V lost 1 base and J lost 2; bases outside the gene matches: 4.

This clone was observed once. The V and J genes are TRBV7-9 and TRBJ2-7; D unresolved. The CDR3 loop spans 13 amino acids. Germline lookup yields CDR1 SEHNR and CDR2 FQNEAQ (reference sequence). The V end was cut by 5 bases, the J end by 1 base, with 9 bases between. This chain's CDR3 is CASSPGWSYEQYF. The CDR3, as DNA: TGTGCCAGCAGCCCAGGATGGTCCTACGAGCAGTACTTC.

The chain uses TRBV5-4 and TRBJ2-1, with 7 bases matching TRBD1. CDR3 length: 13 amino acids. The germline V gene has CDR1 SGHNT and CDR2 YYREEE (reference sequence). V was clipped by 4 bases and J by 6 bases; unmatched bases: 4. The CDR3 sequence: CASSLRTGNEQFF. CDR3 nucleotide sequence: TGTGCCAGCAGCCTCCGGACAGGCAATGAGCAGTTCTTC.